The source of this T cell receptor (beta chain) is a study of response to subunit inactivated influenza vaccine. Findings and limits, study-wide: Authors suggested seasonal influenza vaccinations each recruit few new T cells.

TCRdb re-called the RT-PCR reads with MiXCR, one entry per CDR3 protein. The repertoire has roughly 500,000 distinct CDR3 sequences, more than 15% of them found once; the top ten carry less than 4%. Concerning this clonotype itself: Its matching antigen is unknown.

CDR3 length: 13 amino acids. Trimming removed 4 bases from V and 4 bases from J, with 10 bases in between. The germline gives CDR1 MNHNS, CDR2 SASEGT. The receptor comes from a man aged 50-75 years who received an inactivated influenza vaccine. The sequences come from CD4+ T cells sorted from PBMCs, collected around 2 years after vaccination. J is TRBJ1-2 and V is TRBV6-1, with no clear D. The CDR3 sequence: CASSGVPRYGYTF. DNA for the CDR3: TGTGCCAGCAGTGGGGTCCCCCGCTATGGCTACACCTTC.